This TCR beta chain was documented in a study of Ad26.COV2.S vaccination and SARS-CoV-2 variants. As for the study in general: This donor came from the COV1001 trial of Ad26.COV2.S. Recipients of Ad26.COV2.S got it intramuscularly, once or twice 56 days apart.

Trimming removed 4 bases at V and 2 bases at J, with 15 bases between. The CDR3 runs 16 residues. Per the germline V gene, CDR1 is SEHNR and CDR2 is FQNEAQ (reference sequence). Method: immunoSEQ multiplex PCR; TCRdb's copy keeps in-frame clones and lacks some. This sample carries about 400,000 clones, 89% of them seen once, and the ten largest clones take 1.9%. Study outcomes and limitations: Vaccine recipients showed a spike-specific TCR breadth that was higher than in placebo recipients.

A note on this clone: Its cognate antigen is unknown.

Stated treatment: about 20 received Ad26.COV2.S at low or high dose, single or two shots; about 5 received placebo; per-sample allocation not given. Day 63 after the first injection of vaccine or placebo was the sampling time. Sequencing was performed on peripheral blood, taken in a trial of Ad26.COV2.S vaccine versus placebo. The TCR sequence derives from a person between 18 and 65 years old who received the Ad26.COV2.S COVID-19 vaccine or a placebo. This sequence joins TRBV7-9 and TRBJ1-5; TRBD1 might be the D (6 bases). The CDR3 spells CASSSYAGVGNQPQHF. The CDR3, as DNA: TGTGCCAGCAGCTCCTATGCAGGGGTCGGCAATCAGCCCCAGCATTTT.